These T cell receptor beta chains were read from a single sample in a study of OX40 agonist ivuxolimab in advanced cancers. Measured with immunoSEQ multiplex PCR; TCRdb has only the in-frame clones, and not every one. The repertoire holds roughly 59,000 clones, roughly 87% seen once, with approximately 5.4% in the top ten. The sequencing here drew on CD4+ or CD8+ T cells sorted from blood, taken in a trial of the OX40 agonist ivuxolimab. The receptors shown here come from an adult with an advanced solid tumor such as melanoma, head and neck, liver or kidney cancer. Both conserved end residues are part of each CDR3. D genes are given only for firm matches. Size is stated for part of the rows, as once, few or many counts, or as a class when the clone is expanded.

d_gene	abundance	v_gene	j_gene	CDR3nt	CDR3aa
TRBD2	-	TRBV7-9	TRBJ2-3	TGTGCCAGCAGCTTATCAGTCCGGGGGGAAAGCACAGATACGCAGTATTTT	CASSLSVRGESTDTQYF
TRBD1	-	TRBV6-6	TRBJ2-3	TGTGCCAGCAGTTTGGGACAGGGGGCGGTGGATACGCAGTATTTT	CASSLGQGAVDTQYF
TRBD1	once	TRBV28	TRBJ2-7	TGTGCCAGTGTGACGGGACAGGTCGTTCGAGAGCAGTACTTC	CASVTGQVVREQYF
-	-	TRBV7-2	TRBJ2-1	TGTGCCAGCAGCTTATACACCGACAATGAGCAGTTCTTC	CASSLYTDNEQFF
TRBD1	few	TRBV28	TRBJ1-1	TGTGCCAGCAGGGATCAGGGGGCGGGGGCTTTCTTT	CASRDQGAGAFF
-	few	TRBV30	TRBJ1-1	TGTGCCTGGAGTGTACAGGGGAACACTGAAGCTTTCTTT	CAWSVQGNTEAFF
-	-	TRBV2	TRBJ2-7	TGTGCCAGCAGTGAGGAAGGGGTTGGCGAGCAGTACTTC	CASSEEGVGEQYF
-	-	TRBV19	TRBJ1-1	TGTGCCAGTAGCACCTCAGCGAACACTGAAGCTTTCTTT	CASSTSANTEAFF
TRBD2	-	TRBV5-5	TRBJ2-5	TGTGCCAGCAGCTCGGGACTAGCGTCAGAAGAGACCCAGTACTTC	CASSSGLASEETQYF
-	-	TRBV19	TRBJ1-5	TGTGCCAGTAGTATATCCGGACTGACCAATCAGCCCCAGCATTTT	CASSISGLTNQPQHF
-	-	TRBV5-1	TRBJ1-1	TGCGCCAGCAGCGCGGGACACGGATCGGGCACTGAAGCTTTCTTT	CASSAGHGSGTEAFF
-	-	TRBV6-5	TRBJ2-1	TGTGCCAGCAGTTACTCAACCTCCCCACGTGAGCAGTTCTTC	CASSYSTSPREQFF
-	-	TRBV6-4	TRBJ1-4	TGTGCCAGCAGTGACTCGATATCAAACAGTCGGGGCTGGGAAAAACTGTTTTTT	CASSDSISNSRGWEKLFF
-	-	TRBV30	TRBJ1-5	TGTGCCTGGAGCACCCGGGGGGCAGTCAGAAATGCGCCCCAGCATTTT	CAWSTRGAVRNAPQHF
-	-	TRBV5-6	TRBJ1-3	TGTGCCAGCAGCTTCGACGCCCAGACAGGAAACACCATATATTTT	CASSFDAQTGNTIYF
-	-	TRBV29-1	TRBJ1-2	TGCAGCGGGACCGAATTTAAGGAGGGTGGCTACACCTTC	CSGTEFKEGGYTF
TRBD2	few	TRBV5-1	TRBJ2-3	TGCGCCAGCATGGCAGGGAGGGACACAGATACGCAGTATTTT	CASMAGRDTDTQYF
-	few	TRBV29-1	TRBJ2-1	TGCAGCGTTGATAGTGGCTCCTACAATGAGCAGTTCTTC	CSVDSGSYNEQFF
-	-	TRBV5-4	TRBJ1-1	TGTGCCAGCAGCTGGGGGGGACGGTACACTGAAGCTTTCTTT	CASSWGGRYTEAFF
TRBD1	-	TRBV7-3	TRBJ2-1	TGTGCCAGCAGTCTCCAGGGACAGGCGTCGGAGCAGTTCTTC	CASSLQGQASEQFF
TRBD1	-	TRBV19	TRBJ1-5	TGTGCCAGTAGTATAGAATCAAGATTTGCGGGACAGGGGAGCAATCAGCCCCAGCATTTT	CASSIESRFAGQGSNQPQHF
-	medium-sized	TRBV19	TRBJ1-3	TGTGCCACCTCCGGGTTCTCTGGAAACACCATATATTTT	CATSGFSGNTIYF
TRBD2	-	TRBV5-6	TRBJ2-1	TGTGCCAGCAGCCTGGATAGCGGGGGGATGTACAATGAGCAGTTCTTC	CASSLDSGGMYNEQFF
-	few	TRBV5-1	TRBJ1-1	TGCGCCAGCAGCTATTTTCCGATGGGCGGGGCAGGCACTGAAGCTTTCTTT	CASSYFPMGGAGTEAFF
-	-	TRBV7-9	TRBJ1-3	TGTGCCAGCAGCTTAGAGGGCGTCGCTGGAAACACCATATATTTT	CASSLEGVAGNTIYF
TRBD1	-	TRBV6-1	TRBJ1-5	TGTGCCAGCAGGGGCCCAGGGGGGCATCAGCCCCAGCATTTT	CASRGPGGHQPQHF